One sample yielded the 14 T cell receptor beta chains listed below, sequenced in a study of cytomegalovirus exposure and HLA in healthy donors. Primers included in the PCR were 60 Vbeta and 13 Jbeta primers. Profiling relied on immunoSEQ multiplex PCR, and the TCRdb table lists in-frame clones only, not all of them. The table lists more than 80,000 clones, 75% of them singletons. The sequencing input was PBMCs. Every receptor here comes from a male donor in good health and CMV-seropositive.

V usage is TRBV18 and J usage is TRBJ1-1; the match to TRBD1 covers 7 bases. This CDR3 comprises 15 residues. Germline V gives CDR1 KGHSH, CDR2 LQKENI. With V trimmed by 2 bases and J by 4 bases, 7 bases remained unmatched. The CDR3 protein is CASSPLTGSGTEAFF. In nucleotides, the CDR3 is TGTGCCAGCTCACCATTGACAGGGTCGGGCACTGAAGCTTTCTTT. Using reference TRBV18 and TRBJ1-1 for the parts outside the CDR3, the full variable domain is NAGVMQNPRHLVRRRGQEARLRCSPMKGHSHVYWYRQLPEEGLKFMVYLQKENIIDESGMPKERFSAEFPKEGPSILRIQQVVRGDSAAYFCASSPLTGSGTEAFFGQGTRLTVV.

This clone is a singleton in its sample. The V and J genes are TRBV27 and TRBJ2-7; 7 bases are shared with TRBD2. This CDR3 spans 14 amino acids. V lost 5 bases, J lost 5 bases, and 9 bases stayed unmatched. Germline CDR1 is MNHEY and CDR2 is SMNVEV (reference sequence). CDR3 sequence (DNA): TGTGCCAGCAGTCCGCGGGAGTCCCGTCACGAGCAGTACTTC. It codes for CASSPRESRHEQYF.

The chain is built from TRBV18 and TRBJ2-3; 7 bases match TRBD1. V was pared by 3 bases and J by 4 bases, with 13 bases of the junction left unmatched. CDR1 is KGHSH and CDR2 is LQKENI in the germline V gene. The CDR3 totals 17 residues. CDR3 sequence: CASSPSISRGSSDTQYF. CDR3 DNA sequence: TGTGCCAGCTCACCGTCGATTTCCAGGGGGAGCTCAGATACGCAGTATTTT.

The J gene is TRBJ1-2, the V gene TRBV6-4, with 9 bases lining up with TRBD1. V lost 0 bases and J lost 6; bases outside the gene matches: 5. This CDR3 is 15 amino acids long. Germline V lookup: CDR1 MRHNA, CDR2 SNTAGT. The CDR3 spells CASSDSGRQGDGYTF. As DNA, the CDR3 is TGTGCCAGCAGTGACTCTGGGCGACAGGGGGATGGCTACACCTTC.

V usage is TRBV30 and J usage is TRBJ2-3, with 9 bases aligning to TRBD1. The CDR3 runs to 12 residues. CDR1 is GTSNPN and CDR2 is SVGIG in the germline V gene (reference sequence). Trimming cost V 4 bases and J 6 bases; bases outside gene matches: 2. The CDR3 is CAWNRGLDTQYF. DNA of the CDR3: TGTGCCTGGAACAGGGGGCTGGATACGCAGTATTTT.

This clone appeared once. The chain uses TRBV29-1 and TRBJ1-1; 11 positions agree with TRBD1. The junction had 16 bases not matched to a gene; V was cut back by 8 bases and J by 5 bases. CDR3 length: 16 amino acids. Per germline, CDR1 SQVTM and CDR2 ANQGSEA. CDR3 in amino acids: CSPTGIPGTGGTEAFF. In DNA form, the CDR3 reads TGCAGCCCTACGGGAATCCCGGGGACAGGGGGGACTGAAGCTTTCTTT.

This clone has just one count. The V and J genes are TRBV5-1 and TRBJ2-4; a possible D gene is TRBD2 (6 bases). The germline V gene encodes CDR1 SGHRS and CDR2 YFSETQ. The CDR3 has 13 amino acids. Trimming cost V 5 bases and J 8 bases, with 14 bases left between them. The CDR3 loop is CASRRGDVDIQYF. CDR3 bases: TGCGCCAGCAGACGCGGGGATGTGGACATTCAGTACTTC.

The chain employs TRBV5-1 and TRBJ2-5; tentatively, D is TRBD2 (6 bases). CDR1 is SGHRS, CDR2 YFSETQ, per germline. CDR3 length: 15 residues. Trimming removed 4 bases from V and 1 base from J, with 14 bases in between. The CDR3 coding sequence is TGCGCCAGCAGCCAGGTCGGGAGACCCCAAGAGACCCAGTACTTC. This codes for CASSQVGRPQETQYF.

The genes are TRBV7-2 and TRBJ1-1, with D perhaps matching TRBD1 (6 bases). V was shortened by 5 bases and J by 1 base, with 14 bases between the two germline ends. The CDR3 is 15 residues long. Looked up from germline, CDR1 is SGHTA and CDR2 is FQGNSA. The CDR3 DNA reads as TGTGCCAGCAGCCCACAGGGCAGCGGGAACACTGAAGCTTTCTTT. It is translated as CASSPQGSGNTEAFF.

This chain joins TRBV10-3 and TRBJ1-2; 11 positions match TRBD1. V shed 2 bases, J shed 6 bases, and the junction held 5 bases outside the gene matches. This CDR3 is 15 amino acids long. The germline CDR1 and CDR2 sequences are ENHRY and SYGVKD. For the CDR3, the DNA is TGTGCCATCAGTGAGCTTCCGGGACAGGGGGATGGCTACACCTTC. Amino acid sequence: CAISELPGQGDGYTF.

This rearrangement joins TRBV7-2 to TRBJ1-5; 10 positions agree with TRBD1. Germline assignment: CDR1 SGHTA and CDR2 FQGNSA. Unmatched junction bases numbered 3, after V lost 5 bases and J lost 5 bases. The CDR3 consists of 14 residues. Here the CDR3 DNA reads TGTGCCAGCAGCCAGGGACAGGGGTATCAGCCCCAGCATTTT. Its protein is CASSQGQGYQPQHF.

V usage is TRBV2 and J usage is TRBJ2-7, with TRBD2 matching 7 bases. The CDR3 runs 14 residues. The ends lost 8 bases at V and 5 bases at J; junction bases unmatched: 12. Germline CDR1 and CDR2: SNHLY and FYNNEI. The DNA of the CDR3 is TGTGCCAGCTATCTCCCGGGCGGGAGCGACGAGCAGTACTTC. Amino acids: CASYLPGGSDEQYF.

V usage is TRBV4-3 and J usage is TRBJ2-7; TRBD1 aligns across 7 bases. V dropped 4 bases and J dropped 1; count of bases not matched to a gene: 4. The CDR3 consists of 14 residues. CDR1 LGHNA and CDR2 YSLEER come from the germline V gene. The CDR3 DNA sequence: TGCGCCAGCAGCCCACGACAGGGTTCCTACGAGCAGTACTTC. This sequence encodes CASSPRQGSYEQYF.

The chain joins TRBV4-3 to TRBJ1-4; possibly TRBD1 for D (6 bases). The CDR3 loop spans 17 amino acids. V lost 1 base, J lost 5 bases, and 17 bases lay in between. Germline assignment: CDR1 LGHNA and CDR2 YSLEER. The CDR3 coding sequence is TGCGCCAGCAGCCAAGCCAGCGGGGGCGCGGGGAATGAAAAACTGTTTTTT. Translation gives CASSQASGGAGNEKLFF.